This record looks at one TCR beta chain sequence and its context. Its cognate antigen is unknown. The sample originates from a study of long-term antiretroviral therapy in people with HIV. About the research overall: The earliest samples predate the 2015 immediate-ART recommendation by about a decade. General observations from the study: Blood in the study was drawn between 2004 and 2017, possibly under older ART regimens, which may be less effective than current ones. ART adherence, viral resistance and therapy changes were undocumented.

Researchers ran immunoSEQ v3.0 at survey level. The method was immunoSEQ multiplex PCR; TCRdb's version includes in-frame clones alone and lacks a portion of them. The table records around 25,000 clones, under 85% of them present only once. V was shortened by 4 bases and J by 5 bases, with 0 bases between the two germline ends. This CDR3 has 10 amino acids. The germline V gene encodes CDR1 SEHNR and CDR2 FQNEAQ (reference sequence). The sequence was obtained from a woman in her forties with HIV. Here the sequenced sample was unsorted PBMCs, taken 1.1 years before starting antiretroviral therapy. The chain employs TRBV7-9 and TRBJ2-1; no clear D. CDR3 coding DNA: TGTGCCAGCAGCTACAATGAGCAGTTCTTC. This sequence encodes CASSYNEQFF.